This entry lists 10 T cell receptor beta chains sequenced from one sample in a study of blood T cell repertoires in COVID-19. The data were produced by immunoSEQ multiplex PCR, yet TCRdb's version contains in-frame clones alone and is incomplete. The sample comprises 200,000 or so clones, 80% to 90% of which are singletons, and over 2% rests with the top ten. The sample was peripheral blood. The receptors were sampled from a woman in her fifties or sixties with acute or convalescent COVID-19.

V and J are TRBV10-3 and TRBJ1-3; TRBD1 matches 9 bases. The CDR3 is made up of 14 amino acids. Germline loops: CDR1 ENHRY, CDR2 SYGVKD. The J segment lost 2 bases and the V segment lost 6 bases, leaving 2 bases of the junction unmatched. The CDR3 DNA is TGTGCCATCAGAGACAGGGGGACTGGAAACACCATATATTTT. This gives the protein CAIRDRGTGNTIYF.

The chain couples TRBV4-2 to TRBJ2-4; D is undetermined. The V end was cut by 1 base, the J end by 0 bases, with 7 bases between. Looked up from germline, CDR1 is LGHNA and CDR2 is YNFKEQ. This CDR3 spans 15 amino acids. The CDR3: CASSQGALAKNIQYF. The CDR3 bases are TGTGCCAGCAGCCAAGGGGCGCTAGCCAAAAACATTCAGTACTTC.

The J gene is TRBJ1-1, the V gene TRBV19; no definite D call. V was clipped by 6 bases and J by 8 bases, with 10 bases between them. CDR1 is LNHDA and CDR2 is SQIVND in the germline V gene (reference sequence). The CDR3 is 11 amino acids. CDR3 DNA: TGTGCCAGTAGGTTACATTGGGAAGCTTTCTTT. Protein sequence: CASRLHWEAFF.

The V call is TRBV29-1, the J call TRBJ1-4; D perhaps matches TRBD1 (5 bases). Germline CDR1 reads SQVTM; CDR2 reads ANQGSEA. The CDR3 runs 12 residues. The V end was cut by 5 bases, the J end by 8 bases, with 12 bases between. The CDR3 DNA reads TGCAGCGTTTTAGGGGTTCAGGAAAAACTGTTTTTT. Translating it yields CSVLGVQEKLFF.

The chain employs TRBV6-5 and TRBJ2-2, with no clear D. CDR1 is MNHEY and CDR2 is SVGAGI in the germline V gene. The CDR3 extends over 15 amino acids. The V gene lost 6 bases and the J gene lost 7 bases, with 18 bases spanning the gap. The chain's CDR3 is CASRTTRSWVGELFF. Written as DNA, the CDR3 is TGTGCCAGCAGAACCACACGGAGTTGGGTCGGGGAGCTGTTTTTT.

The chain couples TRBV30 to TRBJ2-7; TRBD1 matches at 7 bases. The J segment lost 4 bases and the V segment lost 1 base, leaving 1 base of the junction unmatched. The CDR3 has 12 residues. Germline V lookup: CDR1 GTSNPN, CDR2 SVGIG (reference sequence). The CDR3 bases are TGTGCCTGGAGTGCACAGGGGTACGAGCAGTACTTC. Translation gives CAWSAQGYEQYF.

This clone was detected once. The V gene is TRBV3-1 (or the pseudogene TRBV3-2), the J gene TRBJ2-7; 9 bases line up with TRBD2. Germline CDR1 is LGHDT and CDR2 is YNNKEL (reference sequence). The length of the CDR3 is 17 residues. Germline trimming cut 0 bases from V and 4 bases from J; bases unmatched to any gene: 10. The CDR3 DNA follows: TGTGCCAGCAGCCAAGAAGTTAGCGGGAGTTTAGATTACGAGCAGTACTTC. Encoded protein: CASSQEVSGSLDYEQYF.

This clone has just one count. CDR3 nucleotides: TGTGCCACCAGTGATTCGGAAAGCGGGAGATTAGGCACAGATACGCAGTATTTT. As protein: CATSDSESGRLGTDTQYF. V and J are TRBV24-1 and TRBJ2-3; 8 positions agree with TRBD2. This CDR3 has 18 amino acids. V lost 2 bases, J lost 1 base, and 10 bases stayed unmatched. CDR1 is KGHDR, CDR2 SFDVKD, per germline.

This clone was seen once. This chain connects TRBV6-1 to TRBJ2-7, with 7 bases lining up with TRBD2. CDR1 is MNHNS, CDR2 SASEGT, per germline. The V and J ends lost 0 bases and 5 bases, in that order; junction bases with no gene match: 7. The CDR3 covers 15 residues. DNA of the CDR3: TGTGCCAGCAGTGAAGCGGGAGGGCCGGTAAACGAGCAGTACTTC. Translation: CASSEAGGPVNEQYF.

The genes are TRBV7-8 and TRBJ2-7; no firm D call. The V end lost 4 bases, the J end lost 2 bases, and 6 bases lay between the germline ends. The CDR3 loop spans 12 amino acids. From germline, CDR1 is SGHVS and CDR2 FQNEAQ. The CDR3 nucleotides read TGTGCCAGCAGCTCCAGGACCTACGAGCAGTACTTC. It translates to CASSSRTYEQYF.